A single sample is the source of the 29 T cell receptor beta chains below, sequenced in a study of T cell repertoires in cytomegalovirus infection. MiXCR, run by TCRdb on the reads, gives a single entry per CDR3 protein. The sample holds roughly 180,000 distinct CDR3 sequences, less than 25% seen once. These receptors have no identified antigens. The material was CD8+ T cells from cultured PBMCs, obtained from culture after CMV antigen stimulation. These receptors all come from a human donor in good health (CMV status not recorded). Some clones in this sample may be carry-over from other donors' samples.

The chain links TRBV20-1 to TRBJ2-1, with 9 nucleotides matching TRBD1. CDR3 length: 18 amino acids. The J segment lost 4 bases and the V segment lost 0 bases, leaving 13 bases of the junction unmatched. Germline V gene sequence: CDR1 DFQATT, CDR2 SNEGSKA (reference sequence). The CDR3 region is CSARDLILGQGKYNEQFF. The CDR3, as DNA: TGCAGTGCTAGAGATTTGATTTTGGGACAGGGCAAATACAATGAGCAGTTCTTC.

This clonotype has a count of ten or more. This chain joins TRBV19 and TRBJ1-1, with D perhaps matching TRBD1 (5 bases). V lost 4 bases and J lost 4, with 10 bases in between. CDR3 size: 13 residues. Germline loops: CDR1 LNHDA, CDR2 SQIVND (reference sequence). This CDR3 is CASSTGMSTEAFF. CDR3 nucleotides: TGTGCCAGTAGTACAGGGATGAGCACTGAAGCTTTCTTT. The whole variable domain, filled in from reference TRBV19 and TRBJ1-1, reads DGGITQSPKYLFRKEGQNVTLSCEQNLNHDAMYWYRQDPGQGLRLIYYSQIVNDFQKGDIAEGYSVSREKKESFPLTVTSAQKNPTAFYLCASSTGMSTEAFFGQGTRLTVV.

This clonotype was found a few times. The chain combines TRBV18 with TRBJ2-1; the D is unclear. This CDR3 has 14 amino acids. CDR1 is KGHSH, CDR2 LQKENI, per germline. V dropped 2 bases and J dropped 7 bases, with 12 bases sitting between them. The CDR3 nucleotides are TGTGCCAGCTCACCATCACCGGCCGTAAATGAGCAGTTCTTC. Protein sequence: CASSPSPAVNEQFF.

This CDR3 is CASSQVLTVSSYNSPLHF. The CDR3 bases are TGCGCCAGCAGCCAAGTCTTAACAGTGAGCTCCTATAATTCACCCCTCCACTTT. The V call is TRBV4-1, the J call TRBJ1-6, with unresolved D. This CDR3 has 18 amino acids. CDR1 is MGHRA, CDR2 YSYEKL, per germline. Trimming stripped 1 base from V and 0 bases from J, with 13 bases between.

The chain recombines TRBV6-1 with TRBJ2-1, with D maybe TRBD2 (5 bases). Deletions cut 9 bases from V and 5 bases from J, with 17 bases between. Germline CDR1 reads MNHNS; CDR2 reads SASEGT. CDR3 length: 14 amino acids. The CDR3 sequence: CASKKGLDNNEQFF. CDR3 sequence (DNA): TGTGCCAGTAAGAAAGGACTGGATAACAATGAGCAGTTCTTC.

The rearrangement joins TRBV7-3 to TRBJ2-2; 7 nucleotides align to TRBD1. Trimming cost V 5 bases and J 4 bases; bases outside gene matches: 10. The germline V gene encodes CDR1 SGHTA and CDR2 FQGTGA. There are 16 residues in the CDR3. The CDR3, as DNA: TGTGCCAGCAGCCAACCGGGACAGCTTCTCACCGGGGAGCTGTTTTTT. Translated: CASSQPGQLLTGELFF.

Here the CDR3 DNA reads TGTGCCAGCAGCCTCGACGGACCTGGAAACACCATATATTTT. Its protein is CASSLDGPGNTIYF. The rearrangement links TRBV6-2 or TRBV6-3 to TRBJ1-3; D uncertain. The CDR3 sequence is 14 residues long. Germline V gives CDR1 MNHEY, CDR2 SVGEGT. V shed 6 bases and J shed 2 bases, with 11 bases lying between them.

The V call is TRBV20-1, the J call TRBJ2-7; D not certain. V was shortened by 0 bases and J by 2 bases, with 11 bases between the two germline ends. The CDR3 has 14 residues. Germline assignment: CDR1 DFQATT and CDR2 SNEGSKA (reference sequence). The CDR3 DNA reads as TGCAGTGCTAGAGATCTTTACGCTACCTACGAGCAGTACTTC. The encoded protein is CSARDLYATYEQYF.

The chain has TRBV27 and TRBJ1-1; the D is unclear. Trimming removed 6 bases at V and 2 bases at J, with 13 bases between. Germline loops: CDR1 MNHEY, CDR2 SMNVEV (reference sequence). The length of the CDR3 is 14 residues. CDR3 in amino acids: CASSLSAGNTEAFF. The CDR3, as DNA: TGTGCCAGCAGCTTGAGTGCGGGTAACACTGAAGCTTTCTTT.

The CDR3 DNA reads as TGTGCCAGCAGCTATACAGGACTGGTTCAAGAGACCCAGTACTTC. Its protein is CASSYTGLVQETQYF. The chain is built from TRBV5-6 and TRBJ2-5, with D perhaps being TRBD1 or TRBD2 (5 bases each). Germline loops: CDR1 SGHDT, CDR2 YYEEEE. V gave up 3 bases and J gave up 2 bases, with 14 bases separating them. This CDR3 spans 15 amino acids.

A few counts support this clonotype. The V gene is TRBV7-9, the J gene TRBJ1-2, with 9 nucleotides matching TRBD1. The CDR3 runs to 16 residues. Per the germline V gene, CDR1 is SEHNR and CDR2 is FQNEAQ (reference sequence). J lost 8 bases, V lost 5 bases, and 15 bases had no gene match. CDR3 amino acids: CASSPGTGMVAAGYTF. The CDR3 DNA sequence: TGTGCCAGCAGCCCCGGGACAGGGATGGTGGCCGCCGGCTACACCTTC.

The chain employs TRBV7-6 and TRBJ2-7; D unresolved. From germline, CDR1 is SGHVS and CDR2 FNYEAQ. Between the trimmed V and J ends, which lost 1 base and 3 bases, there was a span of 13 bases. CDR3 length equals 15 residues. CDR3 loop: CASSLEVGNLYEQYF. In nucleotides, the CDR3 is TGTGCCAGCAGCTTAGAAGTAGGAAATCTCTACGAGCAGTACTTC.

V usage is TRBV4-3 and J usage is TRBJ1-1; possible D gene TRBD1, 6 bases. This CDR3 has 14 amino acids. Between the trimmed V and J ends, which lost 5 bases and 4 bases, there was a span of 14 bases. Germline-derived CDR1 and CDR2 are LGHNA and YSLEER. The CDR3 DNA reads TGCGCCAGCAGCTACTCAGGGGTTCCCACTGAAGCTTTCTTT. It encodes CASSYSGVPTEAFF.

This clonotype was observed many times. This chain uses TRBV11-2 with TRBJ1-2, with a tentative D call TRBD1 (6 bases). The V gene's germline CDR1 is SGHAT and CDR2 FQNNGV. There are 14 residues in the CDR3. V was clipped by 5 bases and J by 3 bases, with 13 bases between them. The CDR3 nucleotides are TGTGCCAGCAGCCAAATACAGGGCCACTATGGCTACACCTTC. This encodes CASSQIQGHYGYTF.

CDR3 region: CASSYSVRDRGFYNEQFF. DNA for the CDR3: TGTGCCAGCAGTTACTCTGTCCGGGACAGGGGGTTCTACAATGAGCAGTTCTTC. The chain couples TRBV6-2 or TRBV6-3 to TRBJ2-1; 11 bases fit TRBD1. The length of the CDR3 is 18 residues. Germline CDR1 and CDR2: MNHEY and SVGEGT. With V trimmed by 0 bases and J by 3 bases, 7 bases remained unmatched.

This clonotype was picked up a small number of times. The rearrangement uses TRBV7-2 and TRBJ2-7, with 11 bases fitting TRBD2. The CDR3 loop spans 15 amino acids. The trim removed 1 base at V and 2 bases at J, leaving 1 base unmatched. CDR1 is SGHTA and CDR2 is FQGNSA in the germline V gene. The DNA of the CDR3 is TGTGCCAGCAGCTTAGGACTAGCGGGGCCCTACGAGCAGTACTTC. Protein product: CASSLGLAGPYEQYF.

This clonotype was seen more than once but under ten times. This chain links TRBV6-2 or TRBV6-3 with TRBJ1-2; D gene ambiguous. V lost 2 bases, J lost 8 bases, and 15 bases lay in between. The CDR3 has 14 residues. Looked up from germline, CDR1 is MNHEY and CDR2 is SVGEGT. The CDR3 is CASSYPQLQGGYTF. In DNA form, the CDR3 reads TGTGCCAGCAGTTACCCCCAGCTTCAAGGGGGCTACACCTTC.

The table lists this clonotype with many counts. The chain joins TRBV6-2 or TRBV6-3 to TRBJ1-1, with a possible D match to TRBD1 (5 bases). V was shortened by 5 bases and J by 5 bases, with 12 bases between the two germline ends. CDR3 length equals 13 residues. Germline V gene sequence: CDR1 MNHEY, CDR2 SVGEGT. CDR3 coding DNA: TGTGCCAGCAGTCGCCACAGGAAGACTGAAGCTTTCTTT. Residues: CASSRHRKTEAFF.

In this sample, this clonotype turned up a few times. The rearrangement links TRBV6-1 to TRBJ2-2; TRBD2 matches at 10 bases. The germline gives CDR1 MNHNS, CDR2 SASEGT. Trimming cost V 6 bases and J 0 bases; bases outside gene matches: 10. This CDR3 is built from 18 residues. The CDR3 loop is CASSTNSLAGSNTGELFF. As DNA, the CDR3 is TGTGCCAGCAGCACAAACTCACTAGCGGGGTCGAACACCGGGGAGCTGTTTTTT.

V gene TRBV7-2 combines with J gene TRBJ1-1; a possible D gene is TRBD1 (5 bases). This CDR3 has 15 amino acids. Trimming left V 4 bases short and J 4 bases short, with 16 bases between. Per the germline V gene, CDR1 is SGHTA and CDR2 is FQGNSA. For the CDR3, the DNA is TGTGCCAGCAGCTCGCCCCCGGGGGGAAGCACTGAAGCTTTCTTT. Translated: CASSSPPGGSTEAFF.

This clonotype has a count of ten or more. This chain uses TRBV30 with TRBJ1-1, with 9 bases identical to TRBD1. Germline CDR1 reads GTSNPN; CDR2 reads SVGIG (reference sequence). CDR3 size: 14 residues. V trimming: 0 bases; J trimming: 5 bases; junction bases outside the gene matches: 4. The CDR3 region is CAWSVGTGRTEAFF. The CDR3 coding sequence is TGTGCCTGGAGTGTAGGGACAGGGAGAACTGAAGCTTTCTTT.

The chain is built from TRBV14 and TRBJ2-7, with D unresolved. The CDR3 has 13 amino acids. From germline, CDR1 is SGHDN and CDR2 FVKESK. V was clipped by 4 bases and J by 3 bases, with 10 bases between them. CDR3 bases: TGTGCCAGCAGCCTACAATCAGGCTACGAGCAGTACTTC. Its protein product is CASSLQSGYEQYF. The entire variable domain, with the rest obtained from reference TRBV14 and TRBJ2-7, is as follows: EAGVTQFPSHSVIEKGQTVTLRCDPISGHDNLYWYRRVMGKEIKFLLHFVKESKQDESGMPNNRFLAERTGGTYSTLKVQPAELEDSGVYFCASSLQSGYEQYFGPGTRLTVT.

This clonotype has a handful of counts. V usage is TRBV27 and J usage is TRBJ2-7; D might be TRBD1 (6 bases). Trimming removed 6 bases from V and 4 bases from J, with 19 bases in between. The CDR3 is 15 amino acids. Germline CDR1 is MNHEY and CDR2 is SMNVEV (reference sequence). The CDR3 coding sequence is TGTGCCAGCAGACCTATTCGGACCAGGGGTTACGAGCAGTACTTC. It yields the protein CASRPIRTRGYEQYF.

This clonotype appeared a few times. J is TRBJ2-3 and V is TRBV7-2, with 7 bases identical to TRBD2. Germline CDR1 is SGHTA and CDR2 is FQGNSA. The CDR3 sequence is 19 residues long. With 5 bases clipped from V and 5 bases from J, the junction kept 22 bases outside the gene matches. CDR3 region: CASSLPYNTTSRRGDTQYF. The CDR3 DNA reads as TGTGCCAGCAGCCTACCGTACAACACGACTAGCCGGCGTGGAGATACGCAGTATTTT.

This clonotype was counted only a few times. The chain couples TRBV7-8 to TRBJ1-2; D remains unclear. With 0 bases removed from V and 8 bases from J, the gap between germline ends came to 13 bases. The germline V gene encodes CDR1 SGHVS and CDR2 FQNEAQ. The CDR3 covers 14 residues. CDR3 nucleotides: TGTGCCAGCAGCTTAGCGCGCCATGGAAGGGGCTACACCTTC. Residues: CASSLARHGRGYTF.

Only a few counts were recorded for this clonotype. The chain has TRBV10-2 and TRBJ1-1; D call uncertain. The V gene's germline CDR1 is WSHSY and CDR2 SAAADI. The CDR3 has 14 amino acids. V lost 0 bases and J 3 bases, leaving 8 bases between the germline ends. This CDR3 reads CASSESRRHTEAFF. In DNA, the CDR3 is TGCGCCAGCAGTGAGTCTCGACGGCACACTGAAGCTTTCTTT.

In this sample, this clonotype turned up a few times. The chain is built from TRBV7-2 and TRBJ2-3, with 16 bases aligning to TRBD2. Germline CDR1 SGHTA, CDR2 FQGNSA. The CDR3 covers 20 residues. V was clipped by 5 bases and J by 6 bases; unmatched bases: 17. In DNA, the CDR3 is TGTGCCAGCAGCGTACAGCCGGGACTAGCGGGGGGGCCACAGGAGGATACGCAGTATTTT. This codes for CASSVQPGLAGGPQEDTQYF.

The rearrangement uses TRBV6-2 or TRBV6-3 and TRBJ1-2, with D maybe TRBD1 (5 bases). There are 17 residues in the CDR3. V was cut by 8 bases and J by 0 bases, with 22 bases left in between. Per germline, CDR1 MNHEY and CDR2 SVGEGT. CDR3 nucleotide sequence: TGTGCCAGCTATGAGACCAAGAGAGGGGCGTCTAACTATGGCTACACCTTC. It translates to CASYETKRGASNYGYTF.

For the CDR3, the DNA is TGTGCCAGCAGTGAGGAGCGGGAGGCCTACACAGATACGCAGTATTTT. As protein: CASSEEREAYTDTQYF. This chain joins TRBV2 and TRBJ2-3, with 9 bases aligning to TRBD2. There are 16 residues in the CDR3. Trimming cost V 3 bases and J 2 bases; bases outside gene matches: 6. The germline CDR1 and CDR2 sequences are SNHLY and FYNNEI.